This T cell receptor (beta chain) was sequenced for a study of blood T cell repertoires in COVID-19. Study as a whole: Specimens from acute and convalescent COVID-19 originated in the United States, Italy and Spain.

Produced via immunoSEQ multiplex PCR; TCRdb's table is partial and in-frame only. The top ten hold around 2.9% of the sample, which has about 270,000 clones, around 86% seen once. The sequence came from a woman aged 55-69 years with active or convalescent COVID-19. The sequenced material came from peripheral blood.

CDR3 sequence: CASSSRPGITDTQYF. The CDR3 coding sequence is TGTGCCAGCAGCTCCCGGCCGGGGATCACAGATACGCAGTATTTT. The chain joins TRBV5-8 to TRBJ2-3; perhaps TRBD2 as D (5 bases). Germline V gene data show CDR1 as SGHTS and CDR2 as YDEGEE. V was trimmed by 3 bases and J by 2 bases, leaving 13 bases between them. The CDR3 runs 15 residues.